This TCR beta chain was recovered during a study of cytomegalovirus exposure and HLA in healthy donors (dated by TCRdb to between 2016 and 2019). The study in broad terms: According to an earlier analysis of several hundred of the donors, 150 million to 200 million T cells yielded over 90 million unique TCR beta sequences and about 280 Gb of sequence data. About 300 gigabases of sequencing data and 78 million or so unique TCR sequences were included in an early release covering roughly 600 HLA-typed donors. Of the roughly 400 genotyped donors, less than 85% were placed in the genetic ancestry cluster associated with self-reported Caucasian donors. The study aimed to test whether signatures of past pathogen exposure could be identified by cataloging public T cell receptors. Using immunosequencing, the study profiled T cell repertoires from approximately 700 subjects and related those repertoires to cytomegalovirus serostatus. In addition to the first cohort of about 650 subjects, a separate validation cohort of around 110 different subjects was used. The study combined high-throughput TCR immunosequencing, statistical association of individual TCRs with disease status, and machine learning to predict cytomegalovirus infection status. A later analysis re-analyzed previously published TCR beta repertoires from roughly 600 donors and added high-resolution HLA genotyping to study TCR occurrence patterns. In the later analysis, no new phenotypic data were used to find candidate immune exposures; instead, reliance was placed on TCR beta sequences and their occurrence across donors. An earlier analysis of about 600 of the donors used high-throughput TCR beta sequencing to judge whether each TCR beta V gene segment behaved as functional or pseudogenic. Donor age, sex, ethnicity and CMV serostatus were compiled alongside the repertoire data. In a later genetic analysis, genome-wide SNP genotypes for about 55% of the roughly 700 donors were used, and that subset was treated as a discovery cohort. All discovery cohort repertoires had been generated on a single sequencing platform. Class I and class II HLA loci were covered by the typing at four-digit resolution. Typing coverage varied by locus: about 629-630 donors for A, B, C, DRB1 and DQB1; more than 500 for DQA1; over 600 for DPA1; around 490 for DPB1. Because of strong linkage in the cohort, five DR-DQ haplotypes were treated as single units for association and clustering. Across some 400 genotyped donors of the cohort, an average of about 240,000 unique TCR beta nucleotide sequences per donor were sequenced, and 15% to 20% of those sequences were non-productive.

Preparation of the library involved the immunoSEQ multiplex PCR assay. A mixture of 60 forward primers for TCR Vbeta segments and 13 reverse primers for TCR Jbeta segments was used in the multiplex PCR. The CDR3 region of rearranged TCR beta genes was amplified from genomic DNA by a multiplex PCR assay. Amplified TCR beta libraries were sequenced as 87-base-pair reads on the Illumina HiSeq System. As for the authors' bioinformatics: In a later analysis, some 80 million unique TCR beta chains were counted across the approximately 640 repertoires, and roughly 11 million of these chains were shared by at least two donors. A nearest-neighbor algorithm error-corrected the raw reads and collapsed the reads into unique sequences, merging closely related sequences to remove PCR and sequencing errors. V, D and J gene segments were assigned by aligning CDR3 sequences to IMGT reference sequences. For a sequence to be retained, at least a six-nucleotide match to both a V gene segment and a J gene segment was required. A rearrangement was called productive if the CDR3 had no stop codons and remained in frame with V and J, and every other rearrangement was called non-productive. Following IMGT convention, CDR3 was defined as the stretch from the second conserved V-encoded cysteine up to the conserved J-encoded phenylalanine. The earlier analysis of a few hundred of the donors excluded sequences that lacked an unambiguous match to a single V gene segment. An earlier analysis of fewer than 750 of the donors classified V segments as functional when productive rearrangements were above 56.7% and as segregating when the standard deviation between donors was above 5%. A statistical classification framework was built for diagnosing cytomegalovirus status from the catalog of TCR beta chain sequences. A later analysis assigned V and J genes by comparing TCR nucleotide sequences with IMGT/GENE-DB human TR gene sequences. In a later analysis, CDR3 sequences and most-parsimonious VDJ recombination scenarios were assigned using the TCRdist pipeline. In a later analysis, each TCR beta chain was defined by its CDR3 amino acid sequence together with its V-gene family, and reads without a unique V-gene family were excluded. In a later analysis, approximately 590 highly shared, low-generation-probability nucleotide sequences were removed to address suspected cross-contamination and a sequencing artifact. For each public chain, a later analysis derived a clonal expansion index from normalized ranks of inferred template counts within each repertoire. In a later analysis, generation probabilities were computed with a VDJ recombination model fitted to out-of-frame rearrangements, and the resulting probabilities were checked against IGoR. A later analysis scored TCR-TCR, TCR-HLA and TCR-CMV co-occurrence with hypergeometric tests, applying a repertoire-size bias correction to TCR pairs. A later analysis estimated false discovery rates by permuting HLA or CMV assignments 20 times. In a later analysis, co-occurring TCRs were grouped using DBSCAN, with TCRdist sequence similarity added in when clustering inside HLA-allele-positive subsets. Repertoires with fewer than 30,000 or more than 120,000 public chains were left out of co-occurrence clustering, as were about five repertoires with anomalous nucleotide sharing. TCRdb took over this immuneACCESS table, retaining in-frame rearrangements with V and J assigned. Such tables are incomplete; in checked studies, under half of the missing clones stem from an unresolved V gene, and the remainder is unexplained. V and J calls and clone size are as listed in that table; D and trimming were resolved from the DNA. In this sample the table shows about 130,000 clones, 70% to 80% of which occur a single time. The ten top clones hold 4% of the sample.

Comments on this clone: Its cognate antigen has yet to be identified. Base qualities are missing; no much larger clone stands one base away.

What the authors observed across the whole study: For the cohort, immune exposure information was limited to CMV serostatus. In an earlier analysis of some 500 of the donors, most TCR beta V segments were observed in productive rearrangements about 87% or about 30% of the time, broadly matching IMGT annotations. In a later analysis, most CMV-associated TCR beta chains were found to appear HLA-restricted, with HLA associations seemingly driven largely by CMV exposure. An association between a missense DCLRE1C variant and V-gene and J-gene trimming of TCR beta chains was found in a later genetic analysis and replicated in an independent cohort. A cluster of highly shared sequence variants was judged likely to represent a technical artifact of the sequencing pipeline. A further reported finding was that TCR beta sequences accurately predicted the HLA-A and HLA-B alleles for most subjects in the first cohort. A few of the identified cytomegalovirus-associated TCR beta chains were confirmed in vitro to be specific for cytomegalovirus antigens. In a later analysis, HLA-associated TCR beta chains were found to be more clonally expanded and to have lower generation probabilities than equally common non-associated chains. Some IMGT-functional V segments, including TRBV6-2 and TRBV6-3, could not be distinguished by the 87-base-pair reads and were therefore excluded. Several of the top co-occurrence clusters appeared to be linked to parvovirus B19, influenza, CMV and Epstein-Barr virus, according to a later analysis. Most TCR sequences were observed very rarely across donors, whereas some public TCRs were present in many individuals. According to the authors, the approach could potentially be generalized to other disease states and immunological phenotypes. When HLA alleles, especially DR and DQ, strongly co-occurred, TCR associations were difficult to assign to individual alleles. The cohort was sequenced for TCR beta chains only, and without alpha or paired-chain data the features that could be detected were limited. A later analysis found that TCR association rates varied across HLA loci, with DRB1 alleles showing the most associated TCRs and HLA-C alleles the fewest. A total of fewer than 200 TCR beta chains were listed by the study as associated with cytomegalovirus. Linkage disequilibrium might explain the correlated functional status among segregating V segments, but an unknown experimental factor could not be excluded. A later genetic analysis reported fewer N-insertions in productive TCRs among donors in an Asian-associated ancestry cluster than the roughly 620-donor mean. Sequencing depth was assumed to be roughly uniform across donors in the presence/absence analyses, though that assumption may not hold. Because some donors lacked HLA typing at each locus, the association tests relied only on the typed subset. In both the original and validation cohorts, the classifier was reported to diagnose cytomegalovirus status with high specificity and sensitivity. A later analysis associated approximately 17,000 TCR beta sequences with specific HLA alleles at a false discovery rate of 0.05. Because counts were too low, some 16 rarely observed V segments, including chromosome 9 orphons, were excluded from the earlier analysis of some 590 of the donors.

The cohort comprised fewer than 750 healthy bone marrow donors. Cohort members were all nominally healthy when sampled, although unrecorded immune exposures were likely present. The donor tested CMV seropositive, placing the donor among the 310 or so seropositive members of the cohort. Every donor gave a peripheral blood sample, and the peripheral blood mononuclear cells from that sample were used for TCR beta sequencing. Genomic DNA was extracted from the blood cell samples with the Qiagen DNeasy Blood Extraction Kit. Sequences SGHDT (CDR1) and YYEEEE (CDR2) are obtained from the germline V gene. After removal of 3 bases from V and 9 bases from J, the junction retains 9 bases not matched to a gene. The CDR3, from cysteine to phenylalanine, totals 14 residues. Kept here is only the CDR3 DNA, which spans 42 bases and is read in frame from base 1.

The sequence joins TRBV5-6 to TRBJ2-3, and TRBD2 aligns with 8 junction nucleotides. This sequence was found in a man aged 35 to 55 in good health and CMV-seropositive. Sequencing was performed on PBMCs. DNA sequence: TGTGCCAGCAGCTCCTTGGAGGCGGGAGGCACGCAGTATTTT. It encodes CASSSLEAGGTQYF.